This T cell receptor beta chain was documented in a study of T-cell memory formation after mild COVID-19. Trimming took 3 bases from V and 4 from J, leaving 8 bases between them. Germline-derived CDR1 and CDR2 are LGHDT and YNNKEL (reference sequence). CDR3 size: 13 residues. TCRdb recomputed calls from the 5' RACE reads with MiXCR, one row per CDR3 protein. The sample gives about 270,000 distinct CDR3 sequences, 15% of which show up once; more than 2% is in the top ten. This clonotype was detected a few times. The genes are TRBV3-1 and TRBJ2-3, with D possibly matching TRBD1 (5 bases). The sequencing sample was made of PBMCs or a T cell subset sorted from them (not recorded which). The receptor was isolated from an adult woman who had mild COVID-19 (a few samples of this study predate the infection). Cell type and time point are not known. The CDR3 here is CASSHHRSDTQYF. DNA for the CDR3: TGTGCCAGCAGCCACCACAGGTCAGATACGCAGTATTTT.